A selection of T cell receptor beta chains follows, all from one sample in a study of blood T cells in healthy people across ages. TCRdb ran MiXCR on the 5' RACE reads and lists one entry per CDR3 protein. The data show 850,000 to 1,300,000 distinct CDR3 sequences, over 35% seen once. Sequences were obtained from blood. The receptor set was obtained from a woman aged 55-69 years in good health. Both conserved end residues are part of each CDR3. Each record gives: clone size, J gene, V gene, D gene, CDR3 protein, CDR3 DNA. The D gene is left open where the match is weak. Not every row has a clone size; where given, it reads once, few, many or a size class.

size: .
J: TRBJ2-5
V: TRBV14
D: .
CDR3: CASSQGVSRGWQETQYF
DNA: TGTGCCAGCAGCCAAGGAGTCTCGCGTGGGTGGCAAGAGACCCAGTACTTC

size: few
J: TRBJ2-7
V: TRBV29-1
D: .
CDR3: CSVIRDTSEQYF
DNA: TGCAGCGTTATCCGAGATACTAGCGAGCAGTACTTC

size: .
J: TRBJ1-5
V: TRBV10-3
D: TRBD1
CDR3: CAISGDRVGPQHF
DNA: TGTGCCATCAGTGGGGACAGGGTTGGGCCCCAGCATTTT

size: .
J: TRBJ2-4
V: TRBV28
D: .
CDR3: CASGMNRDALYF
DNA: TGTGCCAGCGGGATGAACCGGGACGCTTTGTACTTC

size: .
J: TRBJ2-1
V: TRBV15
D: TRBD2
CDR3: CATGHSGAYNEQFF
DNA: TGTGCCACCGGGCACAGCGGGGCCTACAATGAGCAGTTCTTC

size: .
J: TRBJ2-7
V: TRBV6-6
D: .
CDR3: CASKGGREQYF
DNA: TGTGCCAGCAAAGGGGGGCGCGAGCAGTACTTC

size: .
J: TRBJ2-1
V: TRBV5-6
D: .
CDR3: CASSFGQPGNEQFF
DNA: TGTGCCAGCAGCTTCGGACAGCCGGGTAATGAGCAGTTCTTC

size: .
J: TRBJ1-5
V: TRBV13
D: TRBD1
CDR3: CASSFTGGGGNQPQHF
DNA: TGTGCCAGCAGCTTCACAGGGGGCGGTGGCAATCAGCCCCAGCATTTT

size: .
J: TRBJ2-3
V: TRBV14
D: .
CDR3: CASSLFPSGGRGTDTQYF
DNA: TGTGCCAGCAGCCTTTTCCCCAGCGGAGGACGGGGCACAGATACGCAGTATTTT

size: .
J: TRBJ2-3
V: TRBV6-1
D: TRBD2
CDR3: CASSEDGSGRVYF
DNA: TGTGCCAGCAGTGAAGATGGTAGCGGGAGGGTGTATTTT

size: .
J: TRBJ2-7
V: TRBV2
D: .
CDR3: CASDATGYSHEQYF
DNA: TGTGCCAGTGACGCTACAGGGTACTCCCACGAGCAGTACTTC

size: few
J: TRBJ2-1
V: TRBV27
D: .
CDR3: CASSLSPVNNEQFF
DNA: TGTGCCAGCAGTTTAAGCCCTGTCAACAATGAGCAGTTCTTC

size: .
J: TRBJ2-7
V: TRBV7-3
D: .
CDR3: CASSGDGQGEQYF
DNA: TGTGCCAGCAGCGGGGACGGCCAAGGGGAGCAGTACTTC

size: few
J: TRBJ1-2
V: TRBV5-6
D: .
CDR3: CASSLAEGYYGYTF
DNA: TGTGCCAGCAGCTTGGCGGAGGGGTACTATGGCTACACCTTC

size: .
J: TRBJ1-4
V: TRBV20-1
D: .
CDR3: CSAEGIGAKLFF
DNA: TGCAGTGCAGAGGGTATTGGCGCAAAACTGTTTTTT

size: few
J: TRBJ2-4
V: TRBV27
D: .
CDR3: CASSKLRGPVNIQYF
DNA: TGTGCCAGCTCGAAGCTGAGAGGACCAGTAAACATTCAGTACTTC

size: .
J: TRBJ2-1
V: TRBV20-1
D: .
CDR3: CSASPGEVYNEQFF
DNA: TGCAGTGCTAGTCCCGGGGAAGTCTACAATGAGCAGTTCTTC

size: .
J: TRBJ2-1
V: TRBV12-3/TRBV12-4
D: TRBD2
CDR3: CASSVGRQRERFF
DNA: TGTGCCAGCAGTGTAGGGAGGCAGCGGGAGCGGTTCTTC

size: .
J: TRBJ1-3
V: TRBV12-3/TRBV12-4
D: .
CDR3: CASSFSDSGNTIYF
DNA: TGTGCCAGCAGTTTCTCTGACTCTGGAAACACCATATATTTT

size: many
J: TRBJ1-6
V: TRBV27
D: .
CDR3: CASSRSYNSPLHF
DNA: TGTGCCAGCAGTAGATCCTATAATTCACCCCTCCACTTT

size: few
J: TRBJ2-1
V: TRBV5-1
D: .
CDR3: CASSSAGSDGDEQFF
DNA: TGCGCCAGCAGCTCCGCCGGGTCAGATGGAGATGAGCAGTTCTTC

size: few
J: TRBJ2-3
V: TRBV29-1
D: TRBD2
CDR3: CSTTGRASVDTQYF
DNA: TGCAGCACAACCGGGAGGGCCTCAGTAGATACGCAGTATTTT

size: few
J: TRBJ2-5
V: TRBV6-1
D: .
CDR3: CASIQPGRQETQYF
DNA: TGTGCCAGCATTCAACCGGGGCGCCAAGAGACCCAGTACTTC

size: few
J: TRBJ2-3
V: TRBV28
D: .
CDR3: CASTPSSDPTDTQYF
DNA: TGTGCCAGCACCCCCTCTAGCGACCCCACAGATACGCAGTATTTT

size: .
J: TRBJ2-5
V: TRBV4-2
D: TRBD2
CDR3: CASSQGLAGEGETQYF
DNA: TGTGCCAGCAGCCAAGGGCTAGCGGGAGAGGGAGAGACCCAGTACTTC

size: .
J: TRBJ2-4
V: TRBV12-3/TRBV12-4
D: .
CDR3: CASTQGLGPAKNIQYF
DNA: TGTGCCAGCACCCAGGGGCTCGGACCGGCCAAAAACATTCAGTACTTC

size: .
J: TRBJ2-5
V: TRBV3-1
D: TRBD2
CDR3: CASSHRTSGSVYNEQYF
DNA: TGTGCCAGCAGCCATCGGACTAGCGGGAGTGTGTACAATGAGCAGTACTTC

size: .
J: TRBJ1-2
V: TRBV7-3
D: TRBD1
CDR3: CASSLTSGTGDLYGYTF
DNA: TGTGCCAGCAGCTTAACGTCAGGGACAGGGGACCTCTATGGCTACACCTTC

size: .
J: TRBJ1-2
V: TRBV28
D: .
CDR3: CASSLAFGGYGYTF
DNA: TGTGCCAGCAGTTTAGCATTTGGGGGCTATGGCTACACCTTC